This T cell receptor beta chain was retrieved from a study of blood T cell repertoires in COVID-19. Study details: T cells, B-cell-depleted T cells, or PBMCs provided the cDNA or gDNA that served as material.

Authors' analysis steps: Amplification of reference gene primers provided the estimated nucleated cell counts. The assay was immunoSEQ multiplex PCR, and TCRdb's table has in-frame clones only and misses some. V and J calls plus clone size are reproduced from that table; the DNA served to infer D and trimming. The sample carries some 120,000 clones, approximately 83% recorded once. Germline-derived CDR1 and CDR2 are SGHNT and YENEEA. This CDR3 contains 14 residues. Trimming cost V 5 bases and J 1 base, with 8 bases left between them. The chain carries TRBV11-3 and TRBJ2-2; no firm D call. The sequenced sample was peripheral blood. The receptor was isolated from an elderly man with active or convalescent COVID-19. The CDR3 DNA reads TGTGCCAGCAGCAATGCGCGGAACACCGGGGAGCTGTTTTTT. This codes for CASSNARNTGELFF.